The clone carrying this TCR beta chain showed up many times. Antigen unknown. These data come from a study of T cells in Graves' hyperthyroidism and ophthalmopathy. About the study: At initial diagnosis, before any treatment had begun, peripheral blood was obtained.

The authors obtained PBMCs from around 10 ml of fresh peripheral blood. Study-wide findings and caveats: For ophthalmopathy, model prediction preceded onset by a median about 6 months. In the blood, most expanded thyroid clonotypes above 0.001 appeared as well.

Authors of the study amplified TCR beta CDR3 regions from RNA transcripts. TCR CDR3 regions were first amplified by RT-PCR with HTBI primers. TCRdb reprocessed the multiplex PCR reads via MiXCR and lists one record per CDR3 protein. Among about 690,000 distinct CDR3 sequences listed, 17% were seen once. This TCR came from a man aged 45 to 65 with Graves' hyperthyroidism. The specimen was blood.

Here the CDR3 DNA reads TGTGCCAGCAGTTACCAACTACGGACAGGGGAGAACACTGAAGCTTTCTTT. It yields the protein CASSYQLRTGENTEAFF. The rearrangement joins TRBV6-2 or TRBV6-3 to TRBJ1-1; TRBD1 matches 9 bases. The CDR3 runs to 17 residues. With V trimmed by 2 bases and J by 1 base, 8 bases remained unmatched. In germline, CDR1 is MNHEY, CDR2 SVGEGT.